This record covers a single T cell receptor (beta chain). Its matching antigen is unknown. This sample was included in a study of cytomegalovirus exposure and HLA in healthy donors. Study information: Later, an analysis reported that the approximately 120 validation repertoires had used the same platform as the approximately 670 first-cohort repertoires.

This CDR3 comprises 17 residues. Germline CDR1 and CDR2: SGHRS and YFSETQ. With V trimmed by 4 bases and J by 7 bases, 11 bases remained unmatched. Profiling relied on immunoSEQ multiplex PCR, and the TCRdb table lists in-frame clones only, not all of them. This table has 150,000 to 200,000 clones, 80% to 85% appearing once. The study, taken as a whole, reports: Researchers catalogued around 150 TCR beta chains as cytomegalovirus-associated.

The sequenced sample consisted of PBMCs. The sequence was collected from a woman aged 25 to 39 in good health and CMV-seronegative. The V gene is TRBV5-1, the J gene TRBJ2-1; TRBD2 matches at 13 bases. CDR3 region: CASSRTPGLAGSNEQFF. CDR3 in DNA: TGCGCCAGCAGCCGAACGCCGGGACTAGCGGGAAGTAATGAGCAGTTCTTC.